Listed here are 26 T cell receptor beta chains from one sample, sequenced in a study of post-analysis software for immune sequencing data. Study results and limitations: Four to six TRBV segments appeared more often in patients than in controls, and TRBV5-6, TRBV5-1 and TRBV20-1 were among these.

No antigen is known for these receptors. Tagging with unique molecular identifiers was a feature of the TCR beta cDNA libraries. TCRdb re-derived calls from the PCR reads in MiXCR, one entry per CDR3 protein. The data show 600,000 to 750,000 distinct CDR3 sequences, more than 50% seen once. The sequenced sample was blood. Every receptor here comes from a girl aged 2 to 9 with multiple sclerosis.

The chain carries TRBV9 and TRBJ2-1; D gene unclear. CDR1 is SGDLS and CDR2 is YYNGEE in the germline V gene. V dropped 0 bases and J dropped 1 base, with 8 bases sitting between them. The CDR3 loop spans 15 amino acids. The CDR3 is CASSVGPGSYNEQFF. DNA for the CDR3: TGTGCCAGCAGCGTAGGGCCCGGGTCCTACAATGAGCAGTTCTTC.

This clonotype was counted between two and nine times. The J gene is TRBJ1-2, the V gene TRBV25-1; a possible D gene is TRBD1 (5 bases). Germline V gene data show CDR1 as MGHDK and CDR2 as SYGVNS. Trimming cost V 3 bases and J 7 bases, with 9 bases left between them. The CDR3 totals 12 residues. CDR3 in amino acids: CASSDRVAGYTF. DNA of the CDR3: TGTGCCAGCAGTGACAGGGTTGCTGGCTACACCTTC.

CDR3 nucleotide sequence: TGTGCCAGCAGCCCACAACAGGGCTCCGGCTACACCTTC. Amino acid sequence: CASSPQQGSGYTF. The chain links TRBV7-2 to TRBJ1-2; possible D gene TRBD1, 6 bases. Germline CDR1 reads SGHTA; CDR2 reads FQGNSA. The CDR3 runs 13 residues. V shed 5 bases and J shed 8 bases, with 15 bases lying between them.

This sequence joins TRBV4-1 and TRBJ1-5; tentative D call: TRBD1 (5 bases). CDR1 and CDR2 from the germline V gene are MGHRA and YSYEKL. The V end was cut by 4 bases, the J end by 7 bases, with 14 bases between. There are 14 residues in the CDR3. Here the CDR3 reads CASSRGTGGQPQHF. In DNA form, the CDR3 reads TGCGCCAGCAGCCGGGGGACGGGGGGGCAGCCCCAGCATTTT.

This rearrangement joins TRBV7-9 to TRBJ2-2; TRBD2 aligns across 7 bases. The CDR3 consists of 16 residues. Germline CDR1 reads SEHNR; CDR2 reads FQNEAQ (reference sequence). V trimming: 5 bases; J trimming: 4 bases; junction bases outside the gene matches: 10. The CDR3 DNA follows: TGTGCCAGCAGCCATCCCAGCGGGATAGGCACCGGGGAGCTGTTTTTT. This codes for CASSHPSGIGTGELFF.

The sample holds a few counts of this clonotype. The chain employs TRBV6-6 and TRBJ2-3, with 9 bases lining up with TRBD2. This CDR3 is built from 14 residues. Germline V gene lookup returns CDR1 MNHNY and CDR2 SVGAGI (reference sequence). The V segment lost 4 bases and the J segment 14 bases; nucleotides outside the gene matches: 13. CDR3 in DNA: TGTGCCAGCAGTTTTGGGGCTAGCGGGGCCCCGGTGTATTTT. The encoded protein is CASSFGASGAPVYF.

The chain has TRBV29-1 and TRBJ2-3; D is ambiguous. The germline CDR1 and CDR2 sequences are SQVTM and ANQGSEA. The CDR3 runs to 12 residues. The ends were cut back, 6 bases at V and 2 bases at J, with 9 bases in the middle. DNA for the CDR3: TGCAGCGTGACTCCTTACACAGATACGCAGTATTTT. Its translation: CSVTPYTDTQYF.

This chain joins TRBV10-3 and TRBJ1-1; D is possibly TRBD1 (5 bases). In germline, CDR1 is ENHRY, CDR2 SYGVKD. V dropped 3 bases and J dropped 5 bases, with 13 bases sitting between them. The CDR3 has 14 residues. CDR3 in amino acids: CAISESGQGTEAFF. DNA of the CDR3: TGTGCCATCAGTGAATCGGGGCAGGGAACTGAAGCTTTCTTT.

The chain recombines TRBV10-2 with TRBJ2-1, with a weak D call TRBD1 (6 bases). The CDR3 extends over 11 amino acids. Trimming cost V 4 bases and J 10 bases, with 8 bases left between them. The germline gives CDR1 WSHSY, CDR2 SAAADI. The CDR3, as DNA: TGCGCCAGCAGTGTCGGACAGGAGCAGTTCTTC. Its translation: CASSVGQEQFF.

The chain joins TRBV5-1 to TRBJ2-1; either TRBD1 or TRBD2 may supply D (6 bases each). CDR1 SGHRS and CDR2 YFSETQ come from the germline V gene. This CDR3 has 14 residues. V was cut by 4 bases and J by 8 bases, with 16 bases left in between. As DNA, the CDR3 is TGCGCCAGCAGCATACGGGGGCCTGTCGATGAGCAGTTCTTC. It yields the protein CASSIRGPVDEQFF. Complete variable domain (other parts from reference TRBV5-1 and TRBJ2-1): KAGVTQTPRYLIKTRGQQVTLSCSPISGHRSVSWYQQTPGQGLQFLFEYFSETQRNKGNFPGRFSGRQFSNSRSEMNVSTLELGDSALYLCASSIRGPVDEQFFGPGTRLTVL.

V is TRBV4-1 and J is TRBJ2-7; D remains ambiguous. The J call is in doubt because the DNA end fits TRBJ2-5 better. CDR1 MGHRA and CDR2 YSYEKL come from the germline V gene. The CDR3 totals 15 residues. The CDR3 here is CASSQLDLGRETQYF. The CDR3 DNA reads as TGCGCCAGCAGCCAACTTGACTTAGGGCGAGAGACCCAGTACTTC.

The chain joins TRBV3-1 to TRBJ2-5, with D hard to call. Trimming cost V 2 bases and J 3 bases, with 13 bases left between them. There are 15 residues in the CDR3. Germline values: CDR1 LGHDT, CDR2 YNNKEL (reference sequence). This CDR3 reads CASSQSPAFEETQYF. DNA for the CDR3: TGTGCCAGCAGCCAATCTCCAGCCTTCGAAGAGACCCAGTACTTC.

The chain uses TRBV27 and TRBJ2-6, with D unclear. The CDR3 consists of 14 residues. V dropped 6 bases and J dropped 0 bases, with 6 bases sitting between them. CDR1 is MNHEY, CDR2 SMNVEV, per germline (reference sequence). The CDR3 loop reads CASRALSGANVLTF. DNA for the CDR3: TGTGCCAGCAGGGCCCTCTCTGGGGCCAACGTCCTGACTTTC.

This clonotype was observed a handful of times. The J gene is TRBJ2-1, the V gene TRBV20-1, with TRBD2 matching 9 bases. In germline, CDR1 is DFQATT, CDR2 SNEGSKA (reference sequence). This CDR3 spans 14 amino acids. Trimming removed 8 bases from V and 0 bases from J; junction bases left unmatched: 5. The CDR3 reads CSSHSGSSYNEQFF. In DNA, the CDR3 is TGCAGTTCACATAGCGGGAGCTCCTACAATGAGCAGTTCTTC.

The chain recombines TRBV18 with TRBJ2-3; 10 nucleotides line up with TRBD2. V shed 2 bases, J shed 0 bases, and the junction held 2 bases outside the gene matches. The CDR3 is 16 residues long. Germline V gives CDR1 KGHSH, CDR2 LQKENI. This CDR3 reads CASSPMTSGSTDTQYF. CDR3 nucleotide sequence: TGTGCCAGCTCACCAATGACTAGCGGGAGCACAGATACGCAGTATTTT. Combining the CDR3 with reference TRBV18 and TRBJ2-3 gives the whole variable domain NAGVMQNPRHLVRRRGQEARLRCSPMKGHSHVYWYRQLPEEGLKFMVYLQKENIIDESGMPKERFSAEFPKEGPSILRIQQVVRGDSAAYFCASSPMTSGSTDTQYFGPGTRLTVL.

The chain employs TRBV7-2 and TRBJ2-3; D may match TRBD1 or TRBD2 (5 bases each). Trimming pared 2 bases from V and 4 bases from J, leaving 10 bases between. Germline values: CDR1 SGHTA, CDR2 FQGNSA. This CDR3 is built from 14 residues. DNA for the CDR3: TGTGCCAGCAGCTTACAGGGACGGGCAGATACGCAGTATTTT. Its translation is CASSLQGRADTQYF.

The chain has TRBV10-1 and TRBJ2-4; a weak D match, TRBD2 (6 bases). Germline lookup yields CDR1 WNHNN and CDR2 SYGVQD (reference sequence). The CDR3 covers 13 residues. Trimming took off 3 bases at V and 7 bases at J, with 10 bases between the two ends. In DNA form, the CDR3 reads TGCGCCAGCAGTGAACCGGGAGCGAACATTCAGTACTTC. Protein sequence: CASSEPGANIQYF.

The chain links TRBV12-3 or TRBV12-4 to TRBJ1-5; D not resolved. Trimming removed 3 bases from V and 0 bases from J, with 6 bases in between. This CDR3 has 14 residues. The CDR3 DNA reads TGTGCCAGCAGTTTCTTCGGTAGCAATCAGCCCCAGCATTTT. It translates to CASSFFGSNQPQHF.

The chain recombines TRBV20-1 with TRBJ2-7; D is unresolved. V was clipped by 0 bases and J by 2 bases, with 11 bases between them. This CDR3 is 14 amino acids long. CDR1 is DFQATT and CDR2 is SNEGSKA in the germline V gene (reference sequence). The CDR3 reads CSARDLGNTYEQYF. The CDR3, as DNA: TGCAGTGCTAGAGATCTTGGGAATACCTACGAGCAGTACTTC.

This chain uses TRBV6-6 with TRBJ1-2; TRBD1 aligns across 10 bases. The ends lost 6 bases at V and 8 bases at J; junction bases unmatched: 12. The CDR3 sequence is 15 residues long. Germline loops: CDR1 MNHNY, CDR2 SVGAGI (reference sequence). The CDR3 DNA reads as TGTGCCAGCAGACAACTGGGACAGGGGCTAGGGGGCTACACCTTC. This codes for CASRQLGQGLGGYTF.

The chain combines TRBV10-3 with TRBJ1-2; D unclear. CDR3 length equals 14 residues. V lost 0 bases and J 1 base, leaving 6 bases between the germline ends. Germline CDR1 and CDR2: ENHRY and SYGVKD. Here the CDR3 DNA reads TGTGCCATCAGTGAGTCGATGGTTAACTATGGCTACACCTTC. This codes for CAISESMVNYGYTF.

Turning to this clonotype: Relative to the germline gene, one junction end is altered; a read error may explain this. V and J are TRBV7-9 and TRBJ2-5; D not certain. Germline CDR1 and CDR2: SEHNR and FQNEAQ (reference sequence). The CDR3 runs to 14 residues. The DNA of the CDR3 is TGTACCAGCAGCTCTGAAGGTTCCTGGGAGACCCAGTACTTC. As protein: CTSSSEGSWETQYF.

J is TRBJ1-1 and V is TRBV10-3; TRBD1 matches at 7 bases. V lost 6 bases, J lost 1 base, and 11 bases stayed unmatched. The CDR3 consists of 16 residues. The germline V gene encodes CDR1 ENHRY and CDR2 SYGVKD. The CDR3 loop is CAIRLQGNQANTEAFF. The DNA for the CDR3 is TGTGCCATCAGGCTACAGGGGAACCAGGCGAACACTGAAGCTTTCTTT.

This chain connects TRBV10-3 to TRBJ2-5, with unresolved D. The germline gives CDR1 ENHRY, CDR2 SYGVKD. With 8 bases removed from V and 2 bases from J, the gap between germline ends came to 9 bases. This CDR3 comprises 12 residues. The DNA for the CDR3 is TGTGCCATCGGTGGGCAACAAGAGACCCAGTACTTC. Protein sequence: CAIGGQQETQYF.

The rearrangement links TRBV11-2 to TRBJ2-3, with D perhaps being TRBD1 or TRBD2 (5 bases each). Deletions cut 2 bases from V and 9 bases from J, with 24 bases between. The CDR3 has 17 amino acids. Germline V lookup: CDR1 SGHAT, CDR2 FQNNGV. CDR3 region: CASSLNSGSANGDTQYF. The CDR3, as DNA: TGTGCCAGCAGCTTAAATTCCGGTAGTGCAAACGGGGACACGCAGTATTTT.

V gene TRBV2 combines with J gene TRBJ2-1; D uncertain. The V gene's germline CDR1 is SNHLY and CDR2 FYNNEI. CDR3 length equals 16 residues. V lost 5 bases and J 6 bases, leaving 20 bases between the germline ends. The CDR3 sequence: CASSLRRGEDANEQFF. CDR3 bases: TGTGCCAGCAGTCTCAGACGAGGAGAGGACGCCAATGAGCAGTTCTTC.